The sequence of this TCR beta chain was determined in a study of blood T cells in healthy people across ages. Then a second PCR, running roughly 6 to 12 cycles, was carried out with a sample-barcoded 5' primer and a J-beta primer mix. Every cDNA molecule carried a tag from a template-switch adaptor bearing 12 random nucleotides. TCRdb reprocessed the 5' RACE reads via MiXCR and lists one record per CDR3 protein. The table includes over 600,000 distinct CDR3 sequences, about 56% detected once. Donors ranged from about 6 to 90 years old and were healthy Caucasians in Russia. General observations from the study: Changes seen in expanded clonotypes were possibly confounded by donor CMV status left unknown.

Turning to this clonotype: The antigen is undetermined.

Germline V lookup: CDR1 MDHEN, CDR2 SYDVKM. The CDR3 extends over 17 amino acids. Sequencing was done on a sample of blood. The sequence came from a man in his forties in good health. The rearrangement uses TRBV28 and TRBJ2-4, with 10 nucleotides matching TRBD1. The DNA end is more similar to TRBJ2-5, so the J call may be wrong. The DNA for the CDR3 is TGTGCCAGCAGCGGGTCCGGGACAGGGGTGTCGGGAGAGACCCAGTACTTC. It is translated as CASSGSGTGVSGETQYF.